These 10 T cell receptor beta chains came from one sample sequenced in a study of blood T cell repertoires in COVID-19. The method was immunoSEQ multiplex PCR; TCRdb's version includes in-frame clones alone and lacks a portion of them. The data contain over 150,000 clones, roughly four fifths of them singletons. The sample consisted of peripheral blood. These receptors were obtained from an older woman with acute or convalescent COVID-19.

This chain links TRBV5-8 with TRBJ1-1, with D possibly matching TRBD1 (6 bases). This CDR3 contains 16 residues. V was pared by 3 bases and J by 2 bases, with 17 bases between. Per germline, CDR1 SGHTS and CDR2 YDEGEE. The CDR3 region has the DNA TGTGCCAGCAGCTCTGGACAGATTGTGTATAACACTGAAGCTTTCTTT. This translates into CASSSGQIVYNTEAFF.

The CDR3 DNA follows: TGTGCCAGCTCACCGGACAGGAAGGGGAACGGCTACACCTTC. Translating it yields CASSPDRKGNGYTF. The V call is TRBV18, the J call TRBJ1-2, with 7 nucleotides matching TRBD1. The J segment lost 8 bases and the V segment lost 3 bases, leaving 9 bases of the junction unmatched. The CDR3 sequence is 14 residues long. Looked up from germline, CDR1 is KGHSH and CDR2 is LQKENI.

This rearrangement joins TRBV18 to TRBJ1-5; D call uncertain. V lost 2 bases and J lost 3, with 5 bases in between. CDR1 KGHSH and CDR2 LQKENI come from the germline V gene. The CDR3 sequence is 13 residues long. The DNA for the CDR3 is TGTGCCAGCTCACCAGGCACCAATCAGCCCCAGCATTTT. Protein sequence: CASSPGTNQPQHF.

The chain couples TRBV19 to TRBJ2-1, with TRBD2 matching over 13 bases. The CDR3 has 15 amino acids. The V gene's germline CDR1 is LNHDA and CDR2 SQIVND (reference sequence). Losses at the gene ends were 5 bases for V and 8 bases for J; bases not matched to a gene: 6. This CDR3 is CASSALAGGPDEQFF. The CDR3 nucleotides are TGTGCCAGTAGTGCACTAGCGGGGGGGCCCGATGAGCAGTTCTTC.

CDR3 amino acids: CASSLGVQQPYEQYF. CDR3 DNA sequence: TGTGCCAGCAGCTTGGGTGTACAGCAACCCTACGAGCAGTACTTC. This sequence joins TRBV21-1 and TRBJ2-7; TRBD1 is taken as the D call from the table, unchecked against the DNA. TRBV21-1 is classified as a pseudogene. CDR3 length: 15 residues.

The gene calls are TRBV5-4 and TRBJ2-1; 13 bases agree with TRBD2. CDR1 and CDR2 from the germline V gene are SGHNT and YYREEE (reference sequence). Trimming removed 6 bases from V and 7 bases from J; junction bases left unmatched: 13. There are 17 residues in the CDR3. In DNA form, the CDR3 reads TGTGCCAGCAACCAGTTTTATAGGACTAGCGGGGGTAATGAGCAGTTCTTC. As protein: CASNQFYRTSGGNEQFF. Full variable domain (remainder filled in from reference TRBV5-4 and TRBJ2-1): ETGVTQSPTHLIKTRGQQVTLRCSSQSGHNTVSWYQQALGQGPQFIFQYYREEENGRGNFPPRFSGLQFPNYSSELNVNALELDDSALYLCASNQFYRTSGGNEQFFGPGTRLTVL.

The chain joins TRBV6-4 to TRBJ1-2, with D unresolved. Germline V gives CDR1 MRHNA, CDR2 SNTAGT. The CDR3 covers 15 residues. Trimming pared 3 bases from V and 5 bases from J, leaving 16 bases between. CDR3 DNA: TGTGCCAGCAGTGAGTCGGGAGGTCGTCGGTATGGCTACACCTTC. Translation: CASSESGGRRYGYTF.

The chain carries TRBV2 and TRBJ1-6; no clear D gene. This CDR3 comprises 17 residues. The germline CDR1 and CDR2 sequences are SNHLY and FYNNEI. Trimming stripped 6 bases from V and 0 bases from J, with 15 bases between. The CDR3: CASRLRGRGSYNSPLHF. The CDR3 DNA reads TGTGCCAGCAGGCTGCGCGGCAGAGGCTCCTATAATTCACCCCTCCACTTT.

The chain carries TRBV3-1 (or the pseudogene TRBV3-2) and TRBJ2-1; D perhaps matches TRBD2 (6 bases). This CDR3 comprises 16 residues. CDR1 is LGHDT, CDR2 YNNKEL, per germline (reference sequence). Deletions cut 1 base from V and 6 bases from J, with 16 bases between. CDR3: CASSQAPAGRANEQFF. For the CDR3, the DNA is TGTGCCAGCAGCCAAGCACCGGCGGGGCGGGCCAATGAGCAGTTCTTC.

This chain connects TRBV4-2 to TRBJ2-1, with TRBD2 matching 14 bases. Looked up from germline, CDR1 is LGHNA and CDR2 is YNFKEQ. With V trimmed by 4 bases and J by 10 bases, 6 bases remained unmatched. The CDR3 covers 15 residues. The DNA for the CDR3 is TGTGCCAGCAGCCTGACTAGCGGGGGGGCGCGGGAGCAGTTCTTC. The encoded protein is CASSLTSGGAREQFF.